A single sample is the source of the 27 T cell receptor beta chains below, sequenced in a study of Ad26.COV2.S vaccination and SARS-CoV-2 variants. The data were produced by immunoSEQ multiplex PCR, yet TCRdb's version contains in-frame clones alone and is incomplete. Among more than 300,000 clones listed, 86% were seen once. Treatment in this sample: around 19 received Ad26.COV2.S at low or high dose, single or two shots; about 5 received placebo; per-sample allocation not given. Day 63 following the first vaccine or placebo injection was when the samples were taken. The sequencing used peripheral blood, collected in a trial of Ad26.COV2.S vaccine versus placebo. These receptors were taken from a person between 18 and 65 years old who received the Ad26.COV2.S COVID-19 vaccine or a placebo.

The CDR3 DNA sequence: TGTGCCTGGAGAAGGGACAGGGTGGTGAACACTGAAGCTTTCTTT. It encodes CAWRRDRVVNTEAFF. This chain uses TRBV30 with TRBJ1-1; 9 bases match TRBD1. Germline loops: CDR1 GTSNPN, CDR2 SVGIG (reference sequence). This CDR3 has 15 residues. V was clipped by 3 bases and J by 0 bases; unmatched bases: 5.

This chain connects TRBV19 to TRBJ2-6; the D gene is possibly TRBD1 (6 bases). V lost 10 bases and J lost 2, with 15 bases in between. Looked up from germline, CDR1 is LNHDA and CDR2 is SQIVND (reference sequence). The length of the CDR3 is 15 residues. The CDR3 nucleotides are TGTGCCACCAACAGGGCTACAACTGGGGCCAACGTCCTGACTTTC. This sequence encodes CATNRATTGANVLTF. The entire variable domain, with the rest obtained from reference TRBV19 and TRBJ2-6, is as follows: DGGITQSPKYLFRKEGQNVTLSCEQNLNHDAMYWYRQDPGQGLRLIYYSQIVNDFQKGDIAEGYSVSREKKESFPLTVTSAQKNPTAFYLCATNRATTGANVLTFGAGSRLTVL.

The gene calls are TRBV27 and TRBJ1-5; D remains unclear. The CDR3 has 13 amino acids. V lost 4 bases and J 3 bases, leaving 7 bases between the germline ends. The germline CDR1 and CDR2 sequences are MNHEY and SMNVEV (reference sequence). In nucleotides, the CDR3 is TGTGCCAGCAGTTCGGGCACCAATCAGCCCCAGCATTTT. This codes for CASSSGTNQPQHF.

This chain joins TRBV7-2 and TRBJ2-1, with 7 bases aligning to TRBD2. The junction had 10 bases not matched to a gene; V was cut back by 5 bases and J by 15 bases. This CDR3 contains 12 residues. CDR1 and CDR2 from the germline V gene are SGHTA and FQGNSA. The chain's CDR3 is CASSRGLEPRFF. The CDR3 DNA reads TGTGCCAGCAGCCGCGGACTAGAGCCACGGTTCTTC.

This chain joins TRBV5-1 and TRBJ2-2; D is ambiguous. The germline V and J ends were trimmed by 4 bases and 5 bases, with 9 bases remaining between them. The CDR3 covers 13 residues. CDR1 is SGHRS and CDR2 is YFSETQ in the germline V gene. This chain's CDR3 is CASSALGTGELFF. The CDR3 bases are TGCGCCAGCAGCGCCCTGGGAACCGGGGAGCTGTTTTTT.

In its sample, this clone was seen once. The rearrangement uses TRBV28 and TRBJ2-2; TRBD1 is a possible D gene (6 bases). CDR3 length equals 17 residues. V lost 1 base to trimming and J lost 6 bases, with 18 bases between them. Germline V gene lookup returns CDR1 MDHEN and CDR2 SYDVKM. The CDR3 loop is CASSLSPQGSNAGELFF. CDR3 DNA: TGTGCCAGCAGTTTATCCCCACAGGGTTCTAACGCCGGGGAGCTGTTTTTT.

The chain's CDR3 is CASSLGPGTSGTYEQYF. The CDR3 bases are TGTGCCAGCAGCTTGGGACCCGGGACTAGCGGTACCTACGAGCAGTACTTC. This chain joins TRBV5-4 and TRBJ2-7, with 11 bases lining up with TRBD2. The CDR3 consists of 17 residues. Germline V gives CDR1 SGHNT, CDR2 YYREEE (reference sequence). V dropped 0 bases and J dropped 2; count of bases not matched to a gene: 7. Filled out from reference TRBV5-4 and TRBJ2-7, the complete variable domain reads ETGVTQSPTHLIKTRGQQVTLRCSSQSGHNTVSWYQQALGQGPQFIFQYYREEENGRGNFPPRFSGLQFPNYSSELNVNALELDDSALYLCASSLGPGTSGTYEQYFGPGTRLTVT.

The J gene is TRBJ2-2, the V gene TRBV6-2 or TRBV6-3; D gene ambiguous. Deletions cut 4 bases from V and 3 bases from J, with 6 bases between. This CDR3 contains 13 residues. Germline CDR1 MNHEY, CDR2 SVGEGT. The DNA for the CDR3 is TGTGCCAGCAGTTGGACGGACACCGGGGAGCTGTTTTTT. This codes for CASSWTDTGELFF.

This rearrangement joins TRBV4-1 to TRBJ1-2, with TRBD1 as a possible D gene (5 bases). This CDR3 contains 14 residues. V was cut by 0 bases and J by 5 bases, with 10 bases left in between. Germline V gene sequence: CDR1 MGHRA, CDR2 YSYEKL. The CDR3 region is CASSQESGWYGYTF. The DNA for the CDR3 is TGCGCCAGCAGCCAAGAGTCAGGGTGGTATGGCTACACCTTC.

The chain employs TRBV4-1 and TRBJ2-7, with D maybe TRBD2 (7 bases). CDR3 size: 16 residues. CDR1 and CDR2 from the germline V gene are MGHRA and YSYEKL. Trimming pared 8 bases from V and 3 bases from J, leaving 23 bases between. The DNA for the CDR3 is TGCGCCAGCCTCGGACCCGGAACAGGGAGGGTCTACGAGCAGTACTTC. This gives the protein CASLGPGTGRVYEQYF.

The rearrangement links TRBV15 to TRBJ1-3; tentatively, D is TRBD1 (6 bases). The CDR3 length is 15 residues. Germline V gives CDR1 LNHNV, CDR2 YYDKDF (reference sequence). The V end lost 4 bases, the J end lost 1 base, and 11 bases lay between the germline ends. CDR3 loop: CATSTNRASGNTIYF. The CDR3 nucleotides are TGTGCCACCAGCACTAACAGGGCATCTGGAAACACCATATATTTT. Full variable domain (rest looked up from reference TRBV15 and TRBJ1-3): DAMVIQNPRYQVTQFGKPVTLSCSQTLNHNVMYWYQQKSSQAPKLLFHYYDKDFNNEADTPDNFQSRRPNTSFCFLDIRSPGLGDTAMYLCATSTNRASGNTIYFGEGSWLTVV.

The chain employs TRBV5-1 and TRBJ1-2, with D perhaps TRBD1 (5 bases). Per the germline V gene, CDR1 is SGHRS and CDR2 is YFSETQ. Trimming cost V 4 bases and J 4 bases, with 17 bases left between them. The CDR3 totals 15 residues. The CDR3 protein is CASSLGTSGAYGYTF. Here the CDR3 DNA reads TGCGCCAGCAGCCTAGGGACGTCAGGCGCCTATGGCTACACCTTC.

This chain links TRBV10-1 with TRBJ2-3; D is ambiguous. The CDR3 length is 10 residues. V lost 6 bases to trimming and J lost 9 bases, with 7 bases between them. Germline values: CDR1 WNHNN, CDR2 SYGVQD (reference sequence). CDR3: CASRGFTQYF. The CDR3 bases are TGCGCCAGCAGAGGGTTCACGCAGTATTTT.

The chain carries TRBV3-1 (or the pseudogene TRBV3-2) and TRBJ1-4; a possible D gene is TRBD1 (6 bases). The CDR3 has 15 residues. Trimming removed 6 bases at V and 6 bases at J, with 17 bases between. Per the germline V gene, CDR1 is LGHDT and CDR2 is YNNKEL (reference sequence). The CDR3 DNA is TGTGCCAGCAGTCAACTGCGGGGGGGCGATGAAAAACTGTTTTTT. This encodes CASSQLRGGDEKLFF.

V gene TRBV6-2 or TRBV6-3 combines with J gene TRBJ2-2; the match to TRBD2 covers 9 bases. The V gene's germline CDR1 is MNHEY and CDR2 SVGEGT. With V trimmed by 0 bases and J by 6 bases, 5 bases remained unmatched. The CDR3 runs to 16 residues. The CDR3 spells CASSYSMAGGSGELFF. DNA for the CDR3: TGTGCCAGCAGTTACTCGATGGCGGGAGGGTCCGGGGAGCTGTTTTTT.

This clone has ten or more counts. V usage is TRBV15 and J usage is TRBJ1-3; D possibly corresponds to TRBD1 (6 bases). Trimming cost V 0 bases and J 0 bases, with 12 bases left between them. The germline V gene has CDR1 LNHNV and CDR2 YYDKDF (reference sequence). The CDR3 is 17 residues long. The CDR3 DNA follows: TGTGCCACCAGCAGAGACAGGGGCCTAAGCTCTGGAAACACCATATATTTT. Translation: CATSRDRGLSSGNTIYF.

The genes are TRBV9 and TRBJ2-1; D is unclear. Germline V gene lookup returns CDR1 SGDLS and CDR2 YYNGEE. Trimming removed 4 bases at V and 4 bases at J, with 18 bases between. The CDR3 has 16 amino acids. Here the CDR3 DNA reads TGTGCCAGCAGCTCCCCGCGGATAGCAGCTTACAATGAGCAGTTCTTC. Protein product: CASSSPRIAAYNEQFF.

V and J are TRBV3-1 (or the pseudogene TRBV3-2) and TRBJ2-7; tentative D call: TRBD1 (5 bases). Trimming removed 6 bases from V and 1 base from J, with 10 bases in between. The CDR3 runs 13 residues. Germline values: CDR1 LGHDT, CDR2 YNNKEL (reference sequence). DNA for the CDR3: TGTGCCAGCAGTCTGACAGTATCCTACGAGCAGTACTTC. Encoded protein: CASSLTVSYEQYF.

This chain joins TRBV4-3 and TRBJ2-5, with 7 bases fitting TRBD1. This CDR3 has 15 amino acids. V lost 3 bases to trimming and J lost 5 bases; unmatched junction nucleotides: 9. Germline CDR1 reads LGHNA; CDR2 reads YSLEER. The chain's CDR3 is CASSQVTGLGETQYF. As DNA, the CDR3 is TGCGCCAGCAGCCAGGTGACAGGGCTGGGGGAGACCCAGTACTTC.

Only a few counts were recorded for this clone. The J gene is TRBJ1-2, the V gene TRBV18; D ambiguous. This CDR3 has 15 amino acids. CDR1 and CDR2 from the germline V gene are KGHSH and LQKENI. The V and J ends lost 4 bases and 4 bases respectively, with 16 bases between them. DNA for the CDR3: TGTGCCAGCTCACAGTATGACCGATCCGTCTATGGCTACACCTTC. It yields the protein CASSQYDRSVYGYTF.

V is TRBV24-1 and J is TRBJ2-2, with D uncertain. The V end was cut by 10 bases, the J end by 4 bases, with 15 bases between. The CDR3 length is 14 residues. CDR1 is KGHDR and CDR2 is SFDVKD in the germline V gene. CDR3 sequence (DNA): TGTGCCACACGGCAGGCCTCGGGCACCGGGGAGCTGTTTTTT. Translated: CATRQASGTGELFF.

The chain has TRBV4-3 and TRBJ2-2, with 7 bases fitting TRBD2. Germline V gives CDR1 LGHNA, CDR2 YSLEER. CDR3 size: 18 residues. Trimming at V came to 1 base and at J to 2 bases, leaving 10 bases not matched to a gene. DNA for the CDR3: TGCGCCAGCAGCCAAGGACGACGGCGGGAGATCAACACCGGGGAGCTGTTTTTT. Translation: CASSQGRRREINTGELFF.

The genes are TRBV27 and TRBJ2-7; 9 nucleotides line up with TRBD1. Germline-derived CDR1 and CDR2 are MNHEY and SMNVEV (reference sequence). The CDR3 totals 14 residues. Unmatched junction bases numbered 6, after V lost 4 bases and J lost 5 bases. This CDR3 is CASSWVTGGNEQYF. The CDR3 bases are TGTGCCAGCAGTTGGGTGACAGGGGGAAACGAGCAGTACTTC.

The chain joins TRBV12-5 to TRBJ2-1; a weak D match, TRBD2 (6 bases). CDR1 is LGHNT and CDR2 is FRNRAP in the germline V gene. The germline V and J ends were trimmed by 6 bases and 9 bases, with 21 bases remaining between them. The CDR3 loop spans 15 amino acids. The chain's CDR3 is CASGGGTMSYGEQFF. The CDR3 bases are TGTGCTAGTGGCGGGGGTACAATGAGTTATGGTGAGCAGTTCTTC.

The rearrangement links TRBV27 to TRBJ2-7, with 8 bases lining up with TRBD1. The J segment lost 3 bases and the V segment lost 5 bases, leaving 3 bases of the junction unmatched. This CDR3 region has 13 residues. Germline V gene sequence: CDR1 MNHEY, CDR2 SMNVEV (reference sequence). This CDR3 is CASSVDRGYEQYF. As DNA, the CDR3 is TGTGCCAGCAGTGTAGACAGGGGCTACGAGCAGTACTTC.

This clone showed up just a few times. The chain links TRBV2 to TRBJ2-7, with D hard to call. Germline CDR1 and CDR2: SNHLY and FYNNEI. This CDR3 contains 14 residues. V lost 2 bases to trimming and J lost 1 base, with 9 bases between them. DNA of the CDR3: TGTGCCAGCAGTGAACGGCAGGATTCCTACGAGCAGTACTTC. It codes for CASSERQDSYEQYF.

The rearrangement joins TRBV19 to TRBJ1-4; 8 nucleotides agree with TRBD1. This CDR3 has 15 amino acids. Germline-derived CDR1 and CDR2 are LNHDA and SQIVND (reference sequence). V lost 8 bases, J lost 8 bases, and 13 bases stayed unmatched. Here the CDR3 reads CASQRWGQDGEKLFF. Here the CDR3 DNA reads TGTGCCAGTCAACGGTGGGGACAGGACGGAGAAAAACTGTTTTTT.